Following are 8 T cell receptor beta chains from one sample sequenced in a study of T cell responses to AZD1222 COVID-19 vaccine. Assay used: immunoSEQ multiplex PCR; TCRdb lists only in-frame clones, some missing. Of around 140,000 clones in the sample, about 86% are singletons; the top ten hold about 4.8%. The sample in question was peripheral blood, obtained 28 days after the second AZD1222 dose. The receptors originated from an adult who received the AZD1222 COVID-19 vaccine.

The V gene is TRBV14, the J gene TRBJ2-2; TRBD1 might be the D (6 bases). The CDR3 consists of 13 residues. V shed 4 bases and J shed 6 bases, with 9 bases lying between them. CDR1 SGHDN and CDR2 FVKESK come from the germline V gene. The CDR3 loop reads CASSPRQAGELFF. DNA of the CDR3: TGTGCCAGCAGCCCTCGACAGGCCGGGGAGCTGTTTTTT.

V gene TRBV7-2 combines with J gene TRBJ2-3; 12 bases map to TRBD2. Germline values: CDR1 SGHTA, CDR2 FQGNSA. The CDR3 loop spans 15 amino acids. V shed 5 bases and J 7 bases; nucleotides not matched to a gene: 7. Written as DNA, the CDR3 is TGTGCCAGCAGCGACGCGGGGACTAGCGGGTATACGCAGTATTTT. It codes for CASSDAGTSGYTQYF.

The chain employs TRBV5-1 and TRBJ1-2, with 12 bases lining up with TRBD1. CDR1 and CDR2 from the germline V gene are SGHRS and YFSETQ. CDR3 size: 13 residues. The J segment lost 8 bases and the V segment lost 2 bases, leaving 1 base of the junction unmatched. The CDR3, as DNA: TGCGCCAGCAGCTTCGGGACAGGGGGCGGCTACACCTTC. As protein: CASSFGTGGGYTF.

The CDR3 loop is CASSYSRGDQPQHF. CDR3 sequence (DNA): TGTGCCAGCAGCTACTCCAGGGGTGATCAGCCCCAGCATTTT. The V call is TRBV7-9, the J call TRBJ1-5; a possible D gene is TRBD1 (6 bases). V gave up 4 bases and J gave up 5 bases, with 12 bases separating them. Germline values: CDR1 SEHNR, CDR2 FQNEAQ (reference sequence). This CDR3 is built from 14 residues.

In its sample, this clone was seen once. The chain has TRBV5-1 and TRBJ1-2; D is possibly TRBD1 (6 bases). V shed 0 bases and J shed 2 bases, with 8 bases lying between them. CDR3 length: 14 amino acids. Germline V gene lookup returns CDR1 SGHRS and CDR2 YFSETQ. The CDR3 loop is CASSLVQGNYGYTF. CDR3 sequence (DNA): TGCGCCAGCAGCTTGGTACAGGGAAACTATGGCTACACCTTC.

This rearrangement joins TRBV10-2 to TRBJ2-3; D unclear. Trimming removed 8 bases at V and 2 bases at J, with 5 bases between. The germline V gene encodes CDR1 WSHSY and CDR2 SAAADI. The CDR3 length is 11 residues. The CDR3 loop is CASYFTDTQYF. Here the CDR3 DNA reads TGCGCCAGCTATTTCACAGATACGCAGTATTTT.

This clone was counted between two and nine times. The V gene is TRBV2, the J gene TRBJ1-4; D remains unclear. The CDR3 has 13 amino acids. CDR1 is SNHLY and CDR2 is FYNNEI in the germline V gene. The ends were cut back, 4 bases at V and 4 bases at J, with 7 bases in the middle. CDR3 loop: CASSGDFNEKLFF. The CDR3, as DNA: TGTGCCAGCAGTGGTGACTTTAATGAAAAACTGTTTTTT. The complete variable domain, with remaining parts taken from reference TRBV2 and TRBJ1-4, reads EPEVTQTPSHQVTQMGQEVILRCVPISNHLYFYWYRQILGQKVEFLVSFYNNEISEKSEIFDDQFSVERPDGSNFTLKIRSTKLEDSAMYFCASSGDFNEKLFFGSGTQLSVL.

This chain joins TRBV4-2 and TRBJ1-2; D ambiguous. Germline CDR1 LGHNA, CDR2 YNFKEQ. V was cut by 2 bases and J by 8 bases, with 18 bases left in between. CDR3 length: 15 residues. In DNA, the CDR3 is TGTGCCAGCAGCCAAATACCGGACCTCTATGGGGGCTACACCTTC. Its translation is CASSQIPDLYGGYTF.